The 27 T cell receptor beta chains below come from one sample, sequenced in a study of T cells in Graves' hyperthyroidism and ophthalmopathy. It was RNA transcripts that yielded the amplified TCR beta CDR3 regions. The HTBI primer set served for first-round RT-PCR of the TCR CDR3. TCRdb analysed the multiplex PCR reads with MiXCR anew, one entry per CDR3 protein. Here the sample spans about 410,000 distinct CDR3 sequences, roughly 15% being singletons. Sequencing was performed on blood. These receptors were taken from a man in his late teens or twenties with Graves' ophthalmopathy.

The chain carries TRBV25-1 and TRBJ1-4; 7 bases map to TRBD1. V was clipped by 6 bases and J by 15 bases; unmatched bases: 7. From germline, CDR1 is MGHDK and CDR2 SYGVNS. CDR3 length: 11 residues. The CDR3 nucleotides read TGTGCCAGCAGGAGAGGACAGGCTTTGTTTTTT. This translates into CASRRGQALFF.

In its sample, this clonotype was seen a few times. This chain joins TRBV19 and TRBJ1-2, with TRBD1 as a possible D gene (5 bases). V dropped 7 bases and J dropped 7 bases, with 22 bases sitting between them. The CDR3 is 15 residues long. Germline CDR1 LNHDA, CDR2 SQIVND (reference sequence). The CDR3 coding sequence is TGTGCCAGTACCCAAAGGGACTTTCCAGCTAGTGGCTACACCTTC. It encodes CASTQRDFPASGYTF.

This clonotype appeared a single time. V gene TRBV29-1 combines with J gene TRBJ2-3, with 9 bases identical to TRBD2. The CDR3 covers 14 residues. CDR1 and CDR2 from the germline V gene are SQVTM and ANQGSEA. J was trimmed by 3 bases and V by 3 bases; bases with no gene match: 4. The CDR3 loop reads CSVEAGGGTDTQYF. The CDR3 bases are TGCAGCGTTGAGGCGGGGGGGGGTACAGATACGCAGTATTTT.

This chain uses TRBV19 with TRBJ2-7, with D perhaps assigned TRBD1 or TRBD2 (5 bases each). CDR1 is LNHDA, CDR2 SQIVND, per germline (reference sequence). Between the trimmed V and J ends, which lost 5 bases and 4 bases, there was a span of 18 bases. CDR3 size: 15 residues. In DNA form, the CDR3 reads TGTGCCAGTAGTGTTTCGGGACCCTTTTATTACGAGCAGTACTTC. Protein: CASSVSGPFYYEQYF.

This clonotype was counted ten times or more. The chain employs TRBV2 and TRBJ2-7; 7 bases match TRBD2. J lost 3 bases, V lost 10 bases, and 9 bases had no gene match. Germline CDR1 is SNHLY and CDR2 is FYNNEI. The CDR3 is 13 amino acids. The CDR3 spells CANSGTTNYEQYF. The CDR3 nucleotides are TGTGCCAACTCCGGGACTACCAACTACGAGCAGTACTTC.

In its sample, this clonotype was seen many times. In nucleotides, the CDR3 is TGCGCCAGCAGCATCGAGGGACAGGGGAGAAACACCATATATTTT. It specifies CASSIEGQGRNTIYF. This chain links TRBV5-1 with TRBJ1-3; the match to TRBD1 covers 10 bases. The germline CDR1 and CDR2 sequences are SGHRS and YFSETQ. Trimming removed 4 bases from V and 5 bases from J; junction bases left unmatched: 6. The CDR3 has 15 amino acids.

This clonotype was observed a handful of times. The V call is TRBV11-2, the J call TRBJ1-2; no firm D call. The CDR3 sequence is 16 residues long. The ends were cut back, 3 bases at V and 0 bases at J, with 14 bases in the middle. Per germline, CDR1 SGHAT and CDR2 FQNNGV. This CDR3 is CASSLAAALSNYGYTF. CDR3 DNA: TGTGCCAGCAGCTTGGCGGCAGCTTTATCTAACTATGGCTACACCTTC.

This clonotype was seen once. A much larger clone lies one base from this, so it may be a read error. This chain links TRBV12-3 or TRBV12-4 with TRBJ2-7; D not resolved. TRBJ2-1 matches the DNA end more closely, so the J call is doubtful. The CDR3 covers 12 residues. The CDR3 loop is CASSNNNYEQFF. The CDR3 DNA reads TGTGCCAGCAGTAACAACAACTACGAGCAGTTCTTC.

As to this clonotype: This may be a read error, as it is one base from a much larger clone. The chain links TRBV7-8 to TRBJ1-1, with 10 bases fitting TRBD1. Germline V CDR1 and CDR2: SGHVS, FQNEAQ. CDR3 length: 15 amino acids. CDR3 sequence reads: CVSSFWDRGNTEAFF. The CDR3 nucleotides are TGTGTCAGCAGCTTTTGGGACAGGGGGAACACTGAAGCTTTCTTT. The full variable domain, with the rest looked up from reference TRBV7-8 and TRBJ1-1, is GAGVSQSPRYKVAKRGQDVALRCDPISGHVSLFWYQQALGQGPEFLTYFQNEAQLDKSGLPSDRFFAERPEGSVSTLKIQRTQQEDSAVYLCVSSFWDRGNTEAFFGQGTRLTVV.

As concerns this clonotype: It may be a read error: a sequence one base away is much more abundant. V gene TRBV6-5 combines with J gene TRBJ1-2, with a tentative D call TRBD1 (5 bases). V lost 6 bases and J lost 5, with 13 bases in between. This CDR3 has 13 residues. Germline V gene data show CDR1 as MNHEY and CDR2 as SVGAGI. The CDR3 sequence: CASRLAGRYGYTF. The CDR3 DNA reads TGTGCCAGCAGACTCGCAGGGAGGTATGGCTACACCTTC.

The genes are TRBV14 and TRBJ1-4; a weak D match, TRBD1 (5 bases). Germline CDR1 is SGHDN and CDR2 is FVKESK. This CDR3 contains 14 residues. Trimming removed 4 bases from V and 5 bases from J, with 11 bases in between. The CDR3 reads CASSLGTENEKLFF. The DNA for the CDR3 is TGTGCCAGCAGCCTCGGGACGGAAAATGAAAAACTGTTTTTT.

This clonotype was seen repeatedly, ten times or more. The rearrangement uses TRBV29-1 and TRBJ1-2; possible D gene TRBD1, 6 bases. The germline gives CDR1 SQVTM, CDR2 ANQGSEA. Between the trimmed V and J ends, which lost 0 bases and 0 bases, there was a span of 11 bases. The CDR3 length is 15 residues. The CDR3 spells CSVEDVTGANYGYTF. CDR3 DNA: TGCAGCGTTGAAGATGTGACAGGAGCTAACTATGGCTACACCTTC.

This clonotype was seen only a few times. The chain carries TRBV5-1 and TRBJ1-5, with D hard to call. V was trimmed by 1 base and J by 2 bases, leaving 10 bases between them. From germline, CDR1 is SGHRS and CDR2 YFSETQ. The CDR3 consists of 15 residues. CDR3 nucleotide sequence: TGCGCCAGCAGCTTGTTCCCGGGTGGCAATCAGCCCCAGCATTTT. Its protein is CASSLFPGGNQPQHF.

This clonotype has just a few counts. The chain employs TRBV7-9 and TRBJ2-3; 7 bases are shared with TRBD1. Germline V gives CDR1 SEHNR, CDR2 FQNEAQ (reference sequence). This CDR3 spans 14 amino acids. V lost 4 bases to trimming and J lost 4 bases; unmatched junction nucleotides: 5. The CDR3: CASSSGGLADTQYF. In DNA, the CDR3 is TGTGCCAGCAGCTCAGGGGGTCTCGCAGATACGCAGTATTTT. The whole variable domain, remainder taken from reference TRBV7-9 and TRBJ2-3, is DTGVSQNPRHKITKRGQNVTFRCDPISEHNRLYWYRQTLGQGPEFLTYFQNEAQLEKSRLLSDRFSAERPKGSFSTLEIQRTEQGDSAMYLCASSSGGLADTQYFGPGTRLTVL.

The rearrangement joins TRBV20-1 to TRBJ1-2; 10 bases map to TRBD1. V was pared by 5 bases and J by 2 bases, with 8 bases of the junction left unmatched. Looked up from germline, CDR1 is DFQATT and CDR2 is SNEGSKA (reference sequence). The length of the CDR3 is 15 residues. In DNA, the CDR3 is TGCAGTGCTTTTTTACCGGGACAGGGGAACTATGGCTACACCTTC. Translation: CSAFLPGQGNYGYTF.

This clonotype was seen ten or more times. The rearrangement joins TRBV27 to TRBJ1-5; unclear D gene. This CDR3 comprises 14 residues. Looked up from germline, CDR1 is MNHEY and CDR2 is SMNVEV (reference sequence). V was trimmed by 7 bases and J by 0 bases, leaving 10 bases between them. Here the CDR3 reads CASNRHYSNQPQHF. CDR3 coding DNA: TGTGCCAGCAACCGCCACTATAGCAATCAGCCCCAGCATTTT.

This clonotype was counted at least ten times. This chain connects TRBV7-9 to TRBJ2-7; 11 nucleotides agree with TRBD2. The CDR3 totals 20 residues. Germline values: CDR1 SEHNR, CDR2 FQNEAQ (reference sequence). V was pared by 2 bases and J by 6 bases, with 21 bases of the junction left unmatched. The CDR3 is CASSLNVAGRRLAGILEQYF. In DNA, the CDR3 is TGTGCCAGCAGCTTAAACGTGGCGGGACGAAGACTAGCGGGAATCCTCGAGCAGTACTTC.

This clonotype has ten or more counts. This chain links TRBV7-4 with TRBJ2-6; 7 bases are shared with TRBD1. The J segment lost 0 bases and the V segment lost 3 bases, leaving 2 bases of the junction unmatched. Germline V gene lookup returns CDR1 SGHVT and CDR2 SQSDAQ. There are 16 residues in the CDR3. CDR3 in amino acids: CASSLGQHSGANVLTF. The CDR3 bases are TGTGCCAGCAGCTTGGGACAGCACTCTGGGGCCAACGTCCTGACTTTC.

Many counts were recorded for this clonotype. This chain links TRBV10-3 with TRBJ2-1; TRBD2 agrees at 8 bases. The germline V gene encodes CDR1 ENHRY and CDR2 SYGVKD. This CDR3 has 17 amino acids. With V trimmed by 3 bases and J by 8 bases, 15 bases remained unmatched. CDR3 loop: CAISEAAGGPLIDEQFF. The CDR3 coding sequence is TGTGCCATCAGTGAAGCGGCGGGGGGACCCCTCATAGATGAGCAGTTCTTC.

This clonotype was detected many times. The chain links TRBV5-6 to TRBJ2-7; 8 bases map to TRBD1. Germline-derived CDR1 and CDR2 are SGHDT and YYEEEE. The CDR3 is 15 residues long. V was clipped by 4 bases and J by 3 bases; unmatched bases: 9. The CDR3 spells CASSPLDRVGYEQYF. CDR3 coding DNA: TGTGCCAGCAGCCCATTGGACAGGGTGGGCTACGAGCAGTACTTC.

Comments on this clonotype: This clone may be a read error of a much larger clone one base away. CDR3 in DNA: TGTGCCAGCAGCCTCGACCGGGAAGAGCAGTTCTTC. Encoded protein: CASSLDREEQFF. This sequence joins TRBV7-3 and TRBJ2-1; maybe TRBD2 (5 bases). The CDR3 spans 12 residues. The V gene's germline CDR1 is SGHTA and CDR2 FQGTGA. The germline V and J ends were trimmed by 5 bases and 10 bases, with 12 bases remaining between them.

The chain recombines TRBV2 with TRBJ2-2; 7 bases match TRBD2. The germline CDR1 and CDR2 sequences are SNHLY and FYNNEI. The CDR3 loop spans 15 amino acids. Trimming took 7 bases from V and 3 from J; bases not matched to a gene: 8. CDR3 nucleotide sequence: TGTGCCAGCACCACGGGCGGGGGACACACCGGGGAGCTGTTTTTT. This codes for CASTTGGGHTGELFF.

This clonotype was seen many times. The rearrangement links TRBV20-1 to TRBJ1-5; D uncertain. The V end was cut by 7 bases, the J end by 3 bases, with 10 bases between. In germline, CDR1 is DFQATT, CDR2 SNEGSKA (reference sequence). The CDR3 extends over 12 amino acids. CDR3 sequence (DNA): TGCAGTGGCGGACGAGTCAATCAGCCCCAGCATTTT. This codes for CSGGRVNQPQHF.

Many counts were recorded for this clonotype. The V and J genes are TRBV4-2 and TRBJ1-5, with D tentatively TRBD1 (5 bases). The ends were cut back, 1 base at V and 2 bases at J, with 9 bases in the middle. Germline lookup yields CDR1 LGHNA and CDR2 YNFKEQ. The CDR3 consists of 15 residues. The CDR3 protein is CASSQAGGGNQPQHF. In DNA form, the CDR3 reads TGTGCCAGCAGCCAAGCTGGGGGGGGCAATCAGCCCCAGCATTTT.

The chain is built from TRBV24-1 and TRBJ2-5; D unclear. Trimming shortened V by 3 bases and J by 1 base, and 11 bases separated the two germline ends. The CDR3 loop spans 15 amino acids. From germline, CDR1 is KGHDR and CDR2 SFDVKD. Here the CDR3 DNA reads TGTGCCACCAGTGATGGGTCCACGGTCCAAGAGACCCAGTACTTC. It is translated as CATSDGSTVQETQYF.

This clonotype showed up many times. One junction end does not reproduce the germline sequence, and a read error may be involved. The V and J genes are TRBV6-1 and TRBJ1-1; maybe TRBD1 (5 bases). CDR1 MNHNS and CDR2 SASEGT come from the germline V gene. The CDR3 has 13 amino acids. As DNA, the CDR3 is TGTGCCAGCAGAGAAGCCGGGGCCACTGAAGCTTTCTTT. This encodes CASREAGATEAFF.

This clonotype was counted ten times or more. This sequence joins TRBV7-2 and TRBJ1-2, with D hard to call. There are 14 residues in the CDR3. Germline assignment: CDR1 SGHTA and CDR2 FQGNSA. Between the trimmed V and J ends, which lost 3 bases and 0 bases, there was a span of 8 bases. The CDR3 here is CASSLGGANYGYTF. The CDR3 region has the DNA TGTGCCAGCAGCTTGGGTGGCGCTAACTATGGCTACACCTTC.